This T cell receptor (beta chain) was obtained from a study of T cells after yellow fever vaccination. Each CDR3 protein gets one entry after TCRdb re-called the 5' RACE reads with MiXCR. This table has roughly 160,000 distinct CDR3 sequences, around 7.3% appearing once. In germline, CDR1 is MNHEY, CDR2 SVGAGI. This CDR3 has 14 amino acids. The V and J ends lost 6 bases and 5 bases respectively, with 13 bases between them. This clonotype was found many times. This chain connects TRBV6-5 to TRBJ2-2; D is undetermined. This specimen consisted of CD4+ T cells sorted from PBMCs, obtained 5 days after the first yellow fever vaccination. This TCR derives from a young man who received the YFV17D yellow fever vaccine. The CDR3 bases are TGTGCCAGCAGACAAACTCCGGTGACCGGGGAGCTGTTTTTT. This sequence encodes CASRQTPVTGELFF.